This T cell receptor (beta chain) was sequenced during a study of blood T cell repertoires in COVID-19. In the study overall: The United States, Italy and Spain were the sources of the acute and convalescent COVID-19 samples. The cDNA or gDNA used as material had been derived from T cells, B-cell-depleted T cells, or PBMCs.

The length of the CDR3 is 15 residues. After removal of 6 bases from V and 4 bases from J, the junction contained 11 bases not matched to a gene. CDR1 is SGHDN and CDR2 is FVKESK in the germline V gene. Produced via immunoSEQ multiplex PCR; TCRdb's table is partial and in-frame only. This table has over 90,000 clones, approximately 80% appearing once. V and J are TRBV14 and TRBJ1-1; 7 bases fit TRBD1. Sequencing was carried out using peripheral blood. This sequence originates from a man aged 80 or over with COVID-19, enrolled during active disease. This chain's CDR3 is CASSRRAGGSTEAFF. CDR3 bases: TGTGCCAGCAGTCGTCGGGCAGGGGGAAGCACTGAAGCTTTCTTT.